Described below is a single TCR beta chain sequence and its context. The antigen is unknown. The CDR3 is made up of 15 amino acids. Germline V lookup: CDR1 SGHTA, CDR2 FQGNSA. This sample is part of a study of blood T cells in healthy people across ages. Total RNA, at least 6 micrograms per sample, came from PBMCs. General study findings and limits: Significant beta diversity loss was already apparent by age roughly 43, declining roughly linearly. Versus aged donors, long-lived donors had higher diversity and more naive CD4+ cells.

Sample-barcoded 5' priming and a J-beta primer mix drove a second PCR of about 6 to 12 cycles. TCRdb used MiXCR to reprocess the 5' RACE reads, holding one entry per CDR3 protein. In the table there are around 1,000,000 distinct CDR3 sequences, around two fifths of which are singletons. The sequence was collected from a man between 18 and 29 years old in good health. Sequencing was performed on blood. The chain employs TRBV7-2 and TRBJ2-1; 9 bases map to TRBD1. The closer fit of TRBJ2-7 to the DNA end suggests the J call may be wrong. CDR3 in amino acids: CASSLVTGGRNEQYF. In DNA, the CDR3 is TGTGCCAGCAGCTTAGTCACAGGGGGCAGAAATGAGCAGTACTTC.